The 3 T cell receptor beta chains listed next were all sequenced from one sample in a study of T cells in Graves' hyperthyroidism and ophthalmopathy. Amplification of TCR beta CDR3 regions was performed using RNA transcripts as template. TCR CDR3 underwent first-round RT-PCR with the HTBI primer set. Each CDR3 protein is one row after TCRdb ran MiXCR on the multiplex PCR reads. The sample has roughly 300,000 distinct CDR3 sequences, approximately 26% seen once. Sequenced input: blood. These receptors were collected from a man in his forties with Graves' hyperthyroidism that later progressed to Graves' ophthalmopathy.

There are a few counts of this clonotype. The chain carries TRBV27 and TRBJ1-5; 7 nucleotides agree with TRBD1. CDR1 and CDR2 (germline): MNHEY, SMNVEV (reference sequence). Trimming cost V 6 bases and J 1 base; bases outside gene matches: 3. CDR3 length equals 14 residues. CDR3 DNA sequence: TGTGCCAGCAGGGAGGGACAGAGCAATCAGCCCCAGCATTTT. Translated, it gives CASREGQSNQPQHF.

The chain couples TRBV6-5 to TRBJ1-2, with D possibly matching TRBD1 (6 bases). Germline loops: CDR1 MNHEY, CDR2 SVGAGI. Trimming left V 2 bases short and J 1 base short, with 8 bases between. This CDR3 is 14 amino acids long. CDR3 sequence reads: CASSYGGRNYGYTF. CDR3 DNA: TGTGCCAGCAGTTACGGGGGGCGTAACTATGGCTACACCTTC.

This clonotype showed up many times. V usage is TRBV12-3 or TRBV12-4 and J usage is TRBJ2-4, with D possibly TRBD2 on 6 matching bases. V was pared by 5 bases and J by 0 bases, with 23 bases between. This CDR3 contains 19 residues. This CDR3 reads CASSPHKPGVLLAKNIQYF. In nucleotides, the CDR3 is TGTGCCAGCAGTCCCCACAAACCGGGAGTCCTTTTAGCCAAAAACATTCAGTACTTC.